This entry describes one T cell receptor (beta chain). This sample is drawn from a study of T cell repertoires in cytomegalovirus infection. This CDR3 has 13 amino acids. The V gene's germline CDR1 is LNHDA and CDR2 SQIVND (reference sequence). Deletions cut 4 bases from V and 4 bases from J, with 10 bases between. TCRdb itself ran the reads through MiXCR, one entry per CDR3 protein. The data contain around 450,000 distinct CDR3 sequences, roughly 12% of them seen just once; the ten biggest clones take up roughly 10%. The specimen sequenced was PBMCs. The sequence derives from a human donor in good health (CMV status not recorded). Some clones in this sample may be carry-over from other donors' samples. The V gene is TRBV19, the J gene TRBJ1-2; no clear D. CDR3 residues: CASSNGLGYGYTF. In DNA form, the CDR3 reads TGTGCCAGTAGTAACGGACTGGGCTATGGCTACACCTTC.